The 4 T cell receptor beta chains listed next were all sequenced from one sample in a study of cytomegalovirus exposure and HLA in healthy donors. PCR primers comprised 60 Vbeta and 13 Jbeta primers. Some clones are missing from TCRdb's copy, which holds only in-frame ones; the method was immunoSEQ multiplex PCR. The data show some 200,000 clones, with around 83% seen just once and 0.7% to 0.95% held by the top ten. Sample: PBMCs. These receptors came from a woman in her late teens or twenties in good health and CMV-seronegative.

The V gene is TRBV5-1, the J gene TRBJ2-7, with D possibly being TRBD2 (7 bases). The CDR3 extends over 17 amino acids. The germline gives CDR1 SGHRS, CDR2 YFSETQ. V was clipped by 5 bases and J by 0 bases, with 21 bases between them. The CDR3 region has the DNA TGCGCCAGCAGTCCTCCTTTAGGGGGGGTCAGCTCCTACGAGCAGTACTTC. Translated: CASSPPLGGVSSYEQYF.

The rearrangement links TRBV29-1 to TRBJ1-1, with TRBD1 matching 8 bases. Per germline, CDR1 SQVTM and CDR2 ANQGSEA. The CDR3 extends over 14 amino acids. Losses at the gene ends were 4 bases for V and 0 bases for J; bases not matched to a gene: 4. The CDR3, as DNA: TGCAGCGTTGGGACAGGGTCGGTGAACACTGAAGCTTTCTTT. It is translated as CSVGTGSVNTEAFF.

This chain links TRBV27 with TRBJ2-3; TRBD2 might be the D (6 bases). CDR1 and CDR2 (germline): MNHEY, SMNVEV (reference sequence). V lost 8 bases and J lost 1, with 10 bases in between. The CDR3 contains 13 residues. The CDR3 DNA reads as TGTGCCAGCTGGGGGGACCGCACAGATACGCAGTATTTT. This encodes CASWGDRTDTQYF.

The CDR3 spells CASSSWTAGDEKLFF. The CDR3 DNA is TGTGCCAGTAGTTCCTGGACGGCGGGTGATGAAAAACTGTTTTTT. The chain combines TRBV19 with TRBJ1-4, with D unclear. CDR3 length: 15 amino acids. Germline V gives CDR1 LNHDA, CDR2 SQIVND (reference sequence). V lost 5 bases, J lost 6 bases, and 16 bases lay in between. The full variable domain, its missing parts supplied by reference TRBV19 and TRBJ1-4, is DGGITQSPKYLFRKEGQNVTLSCEQNLNHDAMYWYRQDPGQGLRLIYYSQIVNDFQKGDIAEGYSVSREKKESFPLTVTSAQKNPTAFYLCASSSWTAGDEKLFFGSGTQLSVL.